These T cell receptor beta chains were read from a single sample in a study of technical replicates of blood from several donors. Method: immunoSEQ multiplex PCR; TCRdb's copy keeps in-frame clones and lacks some. The data show about 70,000 clones, 95% to 99% seen once. Sequenced input: T cells isolated from PBMCs. These receptors originate from a human donor in good health. Both conserved end residues are part of each CDR3. A D gene is named only where the DNA matches it firmly. The listing skips clone size in some rows; elsewhere it reads once, few, many or a size class.

cdr3_nt,cdr3_aa,j_call,clone_size,v_call,d_call
TGTGCCAGCCGCCCGACTAGCGGCCTCTACAATGAGCAGTTCTTC,CASRPTSGLYNEQFF,TRBJ2-1,NA,TRBV2,TRBD2
TGCAGCGTTATCTCTTCGGGACTAGCGGATGATACGCAGTATTTT,CSVISSGLADDTQYF,TRBJ2-3,NA,TRBV29-1,TRBD2
TGTGCCAGCAGCCGGGGACTAGCGGGAGGCAGCAATGAGCAGTTCTTC,CASSRGLAGGSNEQFF,TRBJ2-1,NA,TRBV7-3,TRBD2
TGTGCCAGCAGCACTCATTACAGGGGCGGGTACGAGCAGTACTTC,CASSTHYRGGYEQYF,TRBJ2-7,NA,TRBV11-2,TRBD1
TGTGCCAGCAAGGGACTGTCGGGTGAAAAACTGTTTTTT,CASKGLSGEKLFF,TRBJ1-4,NA,TRBV2,NA
TGTGCCAGCAGGGCGGCGGGAGTTGATGAGCAGTTCTTC,CASRAAGVDEQFF,TRBJ2-1,once,TRBV2,TRBD2
TGTGCCAGCAGCCCTAGTCGACAGGCTTACACCGGGGAGCTGTTTTTT,CASSPSRQAYTGELFF,TRBJ2-2,NA,TRBV7-2,NA
TGTGCCAACAAGCCCCCACAGTATGGCTACACCTTC,CANKPPQYGYTF,TRBJ1-2,NA,TRBV2,NA
TGTGCCAGCAGCTTAGAGGGGGCTATGGACGAGCAGTACTTC,CASSLEGAMDEQYF,TRBJ2-7,NA,TRBV7-9,TRBD1
TGTGCCAGCAGCCCAAGTAGCACCGGAAACACCATATATTTT,CASSPSSTGNTIYF,TRBJ1-3,NA,TRBV7-2,NA
TGCAGCGTTGGTCTCGTCAGAAGAGGGGGGGCTTCTGAAGCTTTCTTT,CSVGLVRRGGASEAFF,TRBJ1-1,once,TRBV29-1,NA
TGTGCCAGCAGCGTATCAGGACAGAGCAATCAGCCCCAGCATTTT,CASSVSGQSNQPQHF,TRBJ1-5,NA,TRBV9,NA
TGTGCCAGCAGTTATAAGGAGTGGTACTCCTACGAGCAGTACTTC,CASSYKEWYSYEQYF,TRBJ2-7,NA,TRBV6-5,NA
TGTGCCAGCAGAGAGGCAGGACAAAATCAGCCCCAGCATTTT,CASREAGQNQPQHF,TRBJ1-5,NA,TRBV7-2,NA
TGTGCCAGGAAGCATACAGGTAACTATGGCTACACCTTC,CARKHTGNYGYTF,TRBJ1-2,NA,TRBV7-9,NA
TGTGCCAGCAGTGAGGGAGTTGAAGCTTTCTTT,CASSEGVEAFF,TRBJ1-1,NA,TRBV2,NA